This TCR beta chain came from a study of identical twins. Study-level points and caveats: Modelling approaches yielded underestimates of out-of-frame TCR alpha sharing between monozygotic twins.

A remark on this clonotype: What it recognizes is unknown.

Every sampled donor was Caucasian and healthy. Addition of a universal primer site occurred through template switching, and cDNA carried unique molecular identifiers. One entry per CDR3 protein results from TCRdb running MiXCR on the 5' RACE reads. The data contain roughly 630,000 distinct CDR3 sequences, under 8.5% of them singletons. These sequences were also reported in another study, on yellow fever vaccine responses in identical twins.

This TCR derives from a woman aged 18-29 years in good health. The material sequenced was PBMCs.

The CDR3 region is CASSPVPGEEQYF. In DNA, the CDR3 is TGCGCCAGCAGCCCAGTGCCGGGGGAAGAGCAGTACTTC. The genes are TRBV5-1 and TRBJ2-7, with D maybe TRBD2 (6 bases). Germline V gene lookup returns CDR1 SGHRS and CDR2 YFSETQ. The CDR3 extends over 13 amino acids. V was cut by 4 bases and J by 7 bases, with 15 bases left in between.